This T cell receptor (beta chain) comes out of a study of graft-versus-host responses after intestinal transplantation. The wider study: Multivisceral, liver-intestinal, or isolated intestinal transplants were performed in recipients.

The length of the CDR3 is 14 residues. Trimming took 3 bases from V and 10 from J, leaving 16 bases between them. Germline V gene lookup returns CDR1 MDHEN and CDR2 SYDVKM. A note on this clone: Its antigen is still unknown.

Study results and caveats: Recipient-marrow GvH clones were detected, some having first appeared in ileum or blood.

The protocol was immunoSEQ multiplex PCR, while the TCRdb copy is restricted to in-frame clones and leaves out a portion. The data contain 50,000 or so clones, 90% to 95% of them singletons. Material: PBMCs, obtained 750 to 800 days after a first intestinal transplant, on the day of a second. This chain connects TRBV28 to TRBJ2-1, with D hard to call. This TCR came from a human patient who received an intestinal transplant, so some T cells may come from the graft donor. CDR3: CASSLLGAWMEQFF. The CDR3 region has the DNA TGTGCCAGCAGTTTGTTAGGAGCCTGGATGGAGCAGTTCTTC.